The 8 T cell receptor beta chains in this list originate from one sample, sequenced in a study of CD8 T cells in ankylosing spondylitis. No antigen has been identified for these receptors. Points from the study as a whole: For ankylosing spondylitis blood, a TCR beta motif of roughly 8 highly homologous variants appeared characteristic.

TCRdb fed the 5' RACE reads into MiXCR, producing one record per CDR3 protein. The sample yields around 890,000 distinct CDR3 sequences, about an eighth seen once. The specimen sequenced was blood, either unsorted or a sorted T cell fraction (not recorded which). The source is a male donor with ankylosing spondylitis.

The sample holds many counts of this clonotype. This chain joins TRBV20-1 and TRBJ1-1; D is perhaps TRBD1 (5 bases). The CDR3 length is 12 residues. V lost 1 base and J lost 7, with 10 bases in between. CDR1 and CDR2 (germline): DFQATT, SNEGSKA (reference sequence). The CDR3 region is CSARVPGYEAFF. Here the CDR3 DNA reads TGCAGTGCTAGAGTACCAGGGTATGAAGCTTTCTTT.

The chain couples TRBV6-1 to TRBJ2-5; 8 bases align to TRBD1. CDR3 size: 14 residues. J was trimmed by 5 bases and V by 8 bases; bases with no gene match: 10. The V gene's germline CDR1 is MNHNS and CDR2 SASEGT. The CDR3, as DNA: TGTGCCAGCCACGAGGCAGGGGGCCGTGAGACCCAGTACTTC. Protein sequence: CASHEAGGRETQYF.

This clonotype has ten or more counts. The chain combines TRBV20-1 with TRBJ2-7; 14 bases line up with TRBD2. Germline values: CDR1 DFQATT, CDR2 SNEGSKA (reference sequence). V was pared by 4 bases and J by 3 bases, with 5 bases of the junction left unmatched. The CDR3 has 15 amino acids. The CDR3 region is CSAKKGLAGVYEQYF. CDR3 coding DNA: TGCAGTGCTAAAAAGGGACTAGCGGGAGTCTACGAGCAGTACTTC.

The V call is TRBV12-3 or TRBV12-4, the J call TRBJ1-5; no clear D. The CDR3 is 12 residues long. V was cut by 6 bases and J by 11 bases, with 14 bases left in between. CDR3 in amino acids: CASSPRSLAQHF. The CDR3 coding sequence is TGTGCCAGCAGCCCAAGATCTCTAGCCCAGCATTTT.

This clonotype was counted only a few times. The gene calls are TRBV20-1 and TRBJ2-2; D gene ambiguous. CDR1 and CDR2 from the germline V gene are DFQATT and SNEGSKA (reference sequence). This CDR3 contains 12 residues. Trimming pared 1 base from V and 7 bases from J, leaving 7 bases between. CDR3 sequence reads: CSARVLFGELFF. CDR3 coding DNA: TGCAGTGCTAGAGTTCTCTTCGGGGAGCTGTTTTTT.

The rearrangement uses TRBV6-6 and TRBJ1-1; no clear D gene. The CDR3 covers 11 residues. Germline lookup yields CDR1 MNHNY and CDR2 SVGAGI (reference sequence). V was clipped by 5 bases and J by 8 bases, with 9 bases between them. The CDR3 sequence: CASSTRAEAFF. Here the CDR3 DNA reads TGTGCCAGCAGTACTCGGGCCGAAGCTTTCTTT.

This chain uses TRBV12-3 or TRBV12-4 with TRBJ2-2; D gene unclear. The CDR3 has 15 residues. V was pared by 0 bases and J by 8 bases, with 13 bases between. Here the CDR3 reads CASSLALAIGGELFF. The CDR3 DNA follows: TGTGCCAGCAGTTTAGCGCTTGCTATAGGTGGGGAGCTGTTTTTT.

The chain employs TRBV10-3 and TRBJ2-1; the match to TRBD2 covers 9 bases. V dropped 11 bases and J dropped 9; count of bases not matched to a gene: 14. This CDR3 region has 14 residues. Germline V gene lookup returns CDR1 ENHRY and CDR2 SYGVKD. The CDR3 spells CASAPGGAGGEQFF. CDR3 sequence (DNA): TGTGCCTCAGCCCCGGGCGGAGCGGGGGGTGAGCAGTTCTTC.